This paragraph reports one TCR beta chain. Its antigen is unidentified. Other DNA sequences in the sample encode the same CDR3. The data belong to a study of early stage breast cancer tumors. The overall study: Most of the 16 invasive tumors were ER+, PR+ and HER2-. Each sample averaged around 9.4-fold read coverage.

The assay was immunoSEQ multiplex PCR, and TCRdb's table has in-frame clones only and misses some. The sample records tens of thousands of clones, 65% to 90% being singletons. Study-level findings and limits: Most shared enriched TCRB sequences were commonly generated ones. Compared with adjacent normal breast, tumors showed about 2.5-fold denser, more clonal T cells.

This TCR derives from a person aged 50-59 years with breast cancer. The sample consisted of blood.

CDR3 in amino acids: CASSSGTGGNEQFF. CDR3 nucleotide sequence: TGTGCCAGCAGCTCCGGGACAGGGGGCAATGAGCAGTTCTTC. This chain uses TRBV7-2 with TRBJ2-1, with 11 nucleotides matching TRBD1. The CDR3 extends over 14 amino acids. V was pared by 4 bases and J by 6 bases, with 2 bases of the junction left unmatched. Germline V gene data show CDR1 as SGHTA and CDR2 as FQGNSA.